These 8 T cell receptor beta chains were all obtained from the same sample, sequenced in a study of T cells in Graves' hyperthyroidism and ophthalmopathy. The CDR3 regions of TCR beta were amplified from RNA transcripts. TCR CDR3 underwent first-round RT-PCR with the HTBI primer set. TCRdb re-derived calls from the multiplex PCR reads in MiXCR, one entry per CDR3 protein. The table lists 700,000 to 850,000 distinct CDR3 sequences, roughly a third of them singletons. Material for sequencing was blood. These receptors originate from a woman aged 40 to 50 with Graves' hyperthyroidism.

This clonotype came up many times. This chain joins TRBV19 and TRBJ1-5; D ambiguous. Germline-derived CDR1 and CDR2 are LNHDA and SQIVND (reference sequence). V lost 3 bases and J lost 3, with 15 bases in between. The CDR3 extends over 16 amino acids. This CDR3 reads CASSIFRTVDNQPQHF. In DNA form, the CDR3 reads TGTGCCAGTAGTATCTTCCGCACAGTTGACAATCAGCCCCAGCATTTT.

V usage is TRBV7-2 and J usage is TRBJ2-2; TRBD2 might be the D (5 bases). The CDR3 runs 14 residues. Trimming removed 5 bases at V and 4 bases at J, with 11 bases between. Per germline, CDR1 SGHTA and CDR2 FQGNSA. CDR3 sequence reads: CASSNSGITGELFF. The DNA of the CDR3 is TGTGCCAGCAGCAACTCGGGGATCACCGGGGAGCTGTTTTTT.

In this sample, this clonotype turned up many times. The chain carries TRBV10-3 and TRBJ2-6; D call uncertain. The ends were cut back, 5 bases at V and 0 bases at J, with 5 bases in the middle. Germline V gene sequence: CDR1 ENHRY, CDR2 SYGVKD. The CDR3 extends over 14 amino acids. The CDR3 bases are TGTGCCATCAGTCCTCCCTCTGGGGCCAACGTCCTGACTTTC. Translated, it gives CAISPPSGANVLTF.

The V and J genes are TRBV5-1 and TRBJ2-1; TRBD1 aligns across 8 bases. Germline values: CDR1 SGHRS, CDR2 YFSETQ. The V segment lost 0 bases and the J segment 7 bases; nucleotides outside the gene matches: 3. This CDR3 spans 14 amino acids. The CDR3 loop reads CASSLEQGANEQFF. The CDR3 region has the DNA TGCGCCAGCAGCTTGGAGCAGGGGGCAAATGAGCAGTTCTTC.

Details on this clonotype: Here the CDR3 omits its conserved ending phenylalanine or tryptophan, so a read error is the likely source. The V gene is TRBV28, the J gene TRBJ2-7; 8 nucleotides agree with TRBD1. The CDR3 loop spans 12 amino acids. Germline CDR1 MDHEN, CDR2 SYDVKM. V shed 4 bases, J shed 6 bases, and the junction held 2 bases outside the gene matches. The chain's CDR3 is CASSSQGVEQYL. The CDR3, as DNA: TGTGCCAGCAGTTCACAGGGGGTCGAGCAGTACCTC.

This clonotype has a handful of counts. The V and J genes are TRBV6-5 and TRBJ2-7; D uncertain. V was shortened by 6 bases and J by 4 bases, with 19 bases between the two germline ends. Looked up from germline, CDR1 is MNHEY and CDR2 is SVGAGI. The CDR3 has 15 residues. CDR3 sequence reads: CASRVWTQSRYEQYF. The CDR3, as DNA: TGTGCCAGCAGGGTTTGGACCCAATCTCGTTACGAGCAGTACTTC.

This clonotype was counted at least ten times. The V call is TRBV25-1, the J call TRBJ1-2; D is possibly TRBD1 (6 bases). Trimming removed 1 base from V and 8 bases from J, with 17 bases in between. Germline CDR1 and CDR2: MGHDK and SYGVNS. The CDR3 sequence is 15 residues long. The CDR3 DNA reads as TGTGCCAGCAGTGAATTGGGAGTAGGGGGGTACGGCTACACCTTC. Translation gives CASSELGVGGYGYTF.

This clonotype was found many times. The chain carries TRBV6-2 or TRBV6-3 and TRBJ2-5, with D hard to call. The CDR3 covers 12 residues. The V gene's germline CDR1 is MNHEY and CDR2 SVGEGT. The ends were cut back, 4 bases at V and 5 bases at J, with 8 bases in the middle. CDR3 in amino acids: CASSSATETQYF. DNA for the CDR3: TGTGCCAGCAGTTCCGCGACGGAGACCCAGTACTTC.